A single sample gave rise to the 14 T cell receptor beta chains below, sequenced in a study of CD4 T cells in relation to SARS-CoV-2 and coronaviruses. Sequencing used immunoSEQ multiplex PCR; TCRdb keeps in-frame clones, though not all of them. The sample contains 20,000 to 30,000 clones, around 82% of which appear only once. CD4+ T cells from unexposed donors were obtained before the COVID-19 pandemic (2011-2018). After roughly ten days of culture, CD4+ T cells were isolated. For these TCRs, the target antigens are not known. The sequencing input was CD4+ T cells from PBMCs, cultured in vitro. The receptor source for this set is a human donor in good health.

The chain recombines TRBV25-1 with TRBJ1-5; a possible D gene is TRBD1 (6 bases). This CDR3 contains 13 residues. The germline V gene encodes CDR1 MGHDK and CDR2 SYGVNS. With 4 bases removed from V and 6 bases from J, the gap between germline ends came to 10 bases. The DNA of the CDR3 is TGTGCCAGCAGTGCAGGGGTCGGTCAGCCCCAGCATTTT. Residues: CASSAGVGQPQHF.

J is TRBJ2-5 and V is TRBV2; unclear D gene. The CDR3 runs to 11 residues. Germline V lookup: CDR1 SNHLY, CDR2 FYNNEI. The V and J ends lost 8 bases and 3 bases respectively, with 7 bases between them. As DNA, the CDR3 is TGTGCCAGCGTCATCGAAGAGACCCAGTACTTC. Its translation is CASVIEETQYF. Variable domain in full (rest from reference TRBV2 and TRBJ2-5): EPEVTQTPSHQVTQMGQEVILRCVPISNHLYFYWYRQILGQKVEFLVSFYNNEISEKSEIFDDQFSVERPDGSNFTLKIRSTKLEDSAMYFCASVIEETQYFGPGTRLLVL.

The chain employs TRBV11-3 and TRBJ2-2, with D perhaps matching TRBD2 (6 bases). CDR3 length equals 16 residues. V lost 1 base to trimming and J lost 8 bases, with 17 bases between them. The germline V gene encodes CDR1 SGHNT and CDR2 YENEEA. The CDR3 nucleotides read TGTGCCAGCAGCTTAGTGCTCGGCGGCGGGGATGGGGAGCTGTTTTTT. It translates to CASSLVLGGGDGELFF.

The rearrangement joins TRBV6-2 or TRBV6-3 to TRBJ2-7; perhaps TRBD2 as D (7 bases). CDR1 and CDR2 from the germline V gene are MNHEY and SVGEGT. V lost 5 bases and J lost 7, with 18 bases in between. The CDR3 is made up of 14 amino acids. CDR3 coding DNA: TGTGCCAGCAGTGCGCCGCGGGGGCGGTGGGAGCAGTACTTC. This gives the protein CASSAPRGRWEQYF.

This clone showed up just a few times. The CDR3 sequence is CASAQNYGYTF. The DNA of the CDR3 is TGTGCTAGTGCCCAAAACTATGGCTACACCTTC. The chain joins TRBV12-5 to TRBJ1-2, with D uncertain. Per germline, CDR1 LGHNT and CDR2 FRNRAP. V lost 7 bases to trimming and J lost 2 bases, with 5 bases between them. This CDR3 region has 11 residues.

A few counts support this clone. The chain is built from TRBV4-2 and TRBJ2-1; D gene ambiguous. V was pared by 0 bases and J by 12 bases, with 18 bases between. CDR1 and CDR2 (germline): LGHNA, YNFKEQ. The CDR3 has 15 residues. This CDR3 reads CASSQEPLENSGQFF. Here the CDR3 DNA reads TGTGCCAGCAGCCAAGAGCCGCTAGAGAATTCGGGGCAGTTCTTC.

V and J are TRBV3-1 (or the pseudogene TRBV3-2) and TRBJ1-1, with D possibly matching TRBD1 (5 bases). This CDR3 has 13 amino acids. Germline V CDR1 and CDR2: LGHDT, YNNKEL (reference sequence). Trimming removed 6 bases at V and 6 bases at J, with 14 bases between. The CDR3 DNA is TGTGCCAGCAGGACACCAGGGTGCGCTGAAGCTTTCTTT. Residues: CASRTPGCAEAFF.

This rearrangement joins TRBV3-1 (or the pseudogene TRBV3-2) to TRBJ2-7, with unresolved D. The germline V and J ends were trimmed by 1 base and 3 bases, with 7 bases remaining between them. The V gene's germline CDR1 is LGHDT and CDR2 YNNKEL (reference sequence). There are 13 residues in the CDR3. The CDR3 loop reads CASSQVSNYEQYF. The CDR3 region has the DNA TGTGCCAGCAGCCAAGTGAGTAACTACGAGCAGTACTTC.

The chain joins TRBV7-3 to TRBJ2-5, with 7 positions matching TRBD2. The germline gives CDR1 SGHTA, CDR2 FQGTGA. The CDR3 is made up of 15 amino acids. The junction had 8 bases not matched to a gene; V was cut back by 5 bases and J by 2 bases. The CDR3 is CASSRGTTKQETQYF. CDR3 coding DNA: TGTGCCAGCAGCCGAGGGACTACGAAACAAGAGACCCAGTACTTC.

The gene calls are TRBV15 and TRBJ1-3; D uncertain. Germline V lookup: CDR1 LNHNV, CDR2 YYDKDF (reference sequence). Trimming took 5 bases from V and 2 from J, leaving 13 bases between them. This CDR3 region has 15 residues. CDR3 bases: TGTGCCACCAGCCCCATTTGGGGAGCTGGAAACACCATATATTTT. As protein: CATSPIWGAGNTIYF.

V gene TRBV27 combines with J gene TRBJ2-7; weak D call: TRBD2 (5 bases). Trimming took off 0 bases at V and 0 bases at J, with 12 bases between the two ends. Germline CDR1 is MNHEY and CDR2 is SMNVEV (reference sequence). The CDR3 has 16 amino acids. The CDR3 coding sequence is TGTGCCAGCAGTTTATCGTTCCGGGGATACTCCTACGAGCAGTACTTC. The encoded protein is CASSLSFRGYSYEQYF.

V gene TRBV5-1 combines with J gene TRBJ2-1; D may correspond to TRBD1 or TRBD2 (5 bases each). V gave up 4 bases and J gave up 7 bases, with 18 bases separating them. CDR1 and CDR2 from the germline V gene are SGHRS and YFSETQ. The CDR3 has 15 residues. CDR3 DNA sequence: TGCGCCAGCAGCGTTCAACGACCGGGGCCAAATGAGCAGTTCTTC. This encodes CASSVQRPGPNEQFF.

The gene calls are TRBV7-6 and TRBJ2-2; 9 bases fit TRBD1. Germline values: CDR1 SGHVS, CDR2 FNYEAQ. V was clipped by 0 bases and J by 6 bases; unmatched bases: 5. CDR3 size: 16 residues. The CDR3 region has the DNA TGTGCCAGCAGCTTAGCGGCGGGACAGGGATCCGGGGAGCTGTTTTTT. This encodes CASSLAAGQGSGELFF.

As DNA, the CDR3 is TGCGCCAGCAGCTTGCCGCTAGCGGGGGGAGCCTACGAGCAGTACTTC. Translation: CASSLPLAGGAYEQYF. This sequence joins TRBV5-1 and TRBJ2-7; 11 bases match TRBD2. Trimming removed 1 base from V and 2 bases from J; junction bases left unmatched: 5. Germline V gene sequence: CDR1 SGHRS, CDR2 YFSETQ. The CDR3 covers 16 residues.